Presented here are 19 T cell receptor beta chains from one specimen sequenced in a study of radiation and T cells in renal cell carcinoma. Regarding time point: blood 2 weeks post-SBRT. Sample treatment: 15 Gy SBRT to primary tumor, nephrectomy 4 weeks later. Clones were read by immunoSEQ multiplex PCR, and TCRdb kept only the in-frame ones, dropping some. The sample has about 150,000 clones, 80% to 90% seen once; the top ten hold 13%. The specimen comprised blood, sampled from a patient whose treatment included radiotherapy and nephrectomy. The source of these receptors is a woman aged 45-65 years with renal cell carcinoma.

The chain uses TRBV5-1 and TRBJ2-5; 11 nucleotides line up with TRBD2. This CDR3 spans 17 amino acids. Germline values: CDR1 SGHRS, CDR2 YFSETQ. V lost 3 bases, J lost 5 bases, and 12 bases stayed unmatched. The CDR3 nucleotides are TGCGCCAGCAGCTGGAGGCCTAGCGGGGGGCTCTCGGAGACCCAGTACTTC. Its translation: CASSWRPSGGLSETQYF.

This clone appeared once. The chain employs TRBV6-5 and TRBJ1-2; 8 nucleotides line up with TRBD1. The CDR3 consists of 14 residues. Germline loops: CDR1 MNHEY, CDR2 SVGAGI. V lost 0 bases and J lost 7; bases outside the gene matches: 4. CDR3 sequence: CASSYSGRGLGYTF. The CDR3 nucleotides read TGTGCCAGCAGTTACTCAGGCAGGGGGCTTGGCTACACCTTC.

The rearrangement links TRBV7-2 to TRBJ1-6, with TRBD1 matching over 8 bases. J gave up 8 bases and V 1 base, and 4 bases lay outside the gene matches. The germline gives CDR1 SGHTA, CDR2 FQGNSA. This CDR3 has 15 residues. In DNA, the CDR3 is TGTGCCAGCAGCTTAGAGGGGACAGGTTATTCACCCCTCCACTTT. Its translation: CASSLEGTGYSPLHF.

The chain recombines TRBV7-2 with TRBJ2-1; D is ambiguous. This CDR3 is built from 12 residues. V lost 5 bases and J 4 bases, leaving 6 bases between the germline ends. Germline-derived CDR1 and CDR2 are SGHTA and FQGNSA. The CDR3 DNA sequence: TGTGCCAGCAGCCAGGCGTACAATGAGCAGTTCTTC. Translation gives CASSQAYNEQFF.

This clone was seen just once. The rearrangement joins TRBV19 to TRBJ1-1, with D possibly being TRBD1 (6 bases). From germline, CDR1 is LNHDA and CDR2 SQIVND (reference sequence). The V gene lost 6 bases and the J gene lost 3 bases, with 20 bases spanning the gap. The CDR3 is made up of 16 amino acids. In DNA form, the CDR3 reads TGTGCCAGTAGCTCCCCCCACAGGGAAAAGGACACTGAAGCTTTCTTT. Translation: CASSSPHREKDTEAFF.

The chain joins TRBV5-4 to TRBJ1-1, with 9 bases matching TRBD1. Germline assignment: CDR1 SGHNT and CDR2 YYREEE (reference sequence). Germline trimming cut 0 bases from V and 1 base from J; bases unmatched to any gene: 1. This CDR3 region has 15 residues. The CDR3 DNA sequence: TGTGCCAGCAGCTTGGGGGGACAGGGGAACACTGAAGCTTTCTTT. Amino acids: CASSLGGQGNTEAFF.

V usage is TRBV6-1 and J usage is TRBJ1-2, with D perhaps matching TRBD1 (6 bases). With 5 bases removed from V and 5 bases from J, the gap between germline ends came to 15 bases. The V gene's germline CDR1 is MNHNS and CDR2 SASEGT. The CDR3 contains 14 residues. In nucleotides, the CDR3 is TGTGCCAGCAGTCAAGGGGGGCAGCTTTATGGCTACACCTTC. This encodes CASSQGGQLYGYTF.

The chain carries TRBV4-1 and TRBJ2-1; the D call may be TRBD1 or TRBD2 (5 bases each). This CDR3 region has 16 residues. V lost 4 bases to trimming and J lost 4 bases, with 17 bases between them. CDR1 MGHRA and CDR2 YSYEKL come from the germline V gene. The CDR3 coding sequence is TGCGCCAGCAGCCGGGGGACCACCCCAAGGTACAATGAGCAGTTCTTC. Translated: CASSRGTTPRYNEQFF.

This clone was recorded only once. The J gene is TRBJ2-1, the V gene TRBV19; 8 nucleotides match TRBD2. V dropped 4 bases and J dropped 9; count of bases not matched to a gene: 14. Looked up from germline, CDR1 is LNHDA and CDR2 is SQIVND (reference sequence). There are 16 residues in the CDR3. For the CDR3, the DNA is TGTGCCAGTAGTACGCATTCGGGGGGGGCGATAGTTGAGCAGTTCTTC. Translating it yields CASSTHSGGAIVEQFF.

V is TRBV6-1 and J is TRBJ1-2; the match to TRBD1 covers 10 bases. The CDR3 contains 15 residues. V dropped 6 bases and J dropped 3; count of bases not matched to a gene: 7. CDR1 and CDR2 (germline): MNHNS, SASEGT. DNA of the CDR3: TGTGCCAGCAGCACCGACAGGGGGCAGGACTATGGCTACACCTTC. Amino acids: CASSTDRGQDYGYTF.

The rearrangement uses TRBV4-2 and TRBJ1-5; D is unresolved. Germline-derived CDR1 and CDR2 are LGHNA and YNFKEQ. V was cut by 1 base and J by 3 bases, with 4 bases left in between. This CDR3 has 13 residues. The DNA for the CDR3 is TGTGCCAGCAGCCAAGGGCCCAATCAGCCCCAGCATTTT. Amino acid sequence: CASSQGPNQPQHF.

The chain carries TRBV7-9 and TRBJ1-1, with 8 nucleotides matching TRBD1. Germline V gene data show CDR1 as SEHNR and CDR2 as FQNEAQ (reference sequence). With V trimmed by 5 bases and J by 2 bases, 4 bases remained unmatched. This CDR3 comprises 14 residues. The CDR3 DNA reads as TGTGCCAGCAGCCCAGGACAGGGCAACACTGAAGCTTTCTTT. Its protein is CASSPGQGNTEAFF.

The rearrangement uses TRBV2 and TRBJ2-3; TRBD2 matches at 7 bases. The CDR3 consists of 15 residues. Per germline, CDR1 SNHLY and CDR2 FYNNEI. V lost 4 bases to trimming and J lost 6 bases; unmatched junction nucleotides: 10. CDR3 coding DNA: TGTGCCAGCAGTGTGTCTAGCGGCCATTTGGATACGCAGTATTTT. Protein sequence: CASSVSSGHLDTQYF.

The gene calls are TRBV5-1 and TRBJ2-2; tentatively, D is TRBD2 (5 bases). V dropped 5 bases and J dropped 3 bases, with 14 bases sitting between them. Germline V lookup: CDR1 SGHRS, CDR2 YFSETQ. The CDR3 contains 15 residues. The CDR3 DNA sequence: TGCGCCAGCAGATGGACTGTTGGGGACACCGGGGAGCTGTTTTTT. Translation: CASRWTVGDTGELFF. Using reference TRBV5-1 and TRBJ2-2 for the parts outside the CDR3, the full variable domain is KAGVTQTPRYLIKTRGQQVTLSCSPISGHRSVSWYQQTPGQGLQFLFEYFSETQRNKGNFPGRFSGRQFSNSRSEMNVSTLELGDSALYLCASRWTVGDTGELFFGEGSRLTVL.

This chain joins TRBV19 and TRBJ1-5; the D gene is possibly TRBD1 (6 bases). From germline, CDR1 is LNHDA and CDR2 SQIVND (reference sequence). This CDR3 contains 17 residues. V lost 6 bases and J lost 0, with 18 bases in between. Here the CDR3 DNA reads TGTGCCAGTAGACTTGGACAGACCCCCGGTAGCAATCAGCCCCAGCATTTT. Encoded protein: CASRLGQTPGSNQPQHF.

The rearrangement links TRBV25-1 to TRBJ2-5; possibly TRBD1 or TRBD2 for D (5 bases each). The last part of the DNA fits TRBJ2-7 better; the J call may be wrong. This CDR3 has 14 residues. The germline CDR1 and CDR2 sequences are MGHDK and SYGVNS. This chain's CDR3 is CASTPGRSPYEQYF. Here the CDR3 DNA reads TGTGCCAGCACACCGGGACGGTCCCCCTACGAGCAGTACTTC.

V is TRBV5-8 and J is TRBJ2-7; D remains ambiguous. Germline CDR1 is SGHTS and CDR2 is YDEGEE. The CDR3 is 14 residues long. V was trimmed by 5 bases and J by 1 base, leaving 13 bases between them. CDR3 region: CASRSRKGSYEQYF. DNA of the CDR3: TGTGCCAGCAGATCCCGTAAGGGTTCCTACGAGCAGTACTTC.

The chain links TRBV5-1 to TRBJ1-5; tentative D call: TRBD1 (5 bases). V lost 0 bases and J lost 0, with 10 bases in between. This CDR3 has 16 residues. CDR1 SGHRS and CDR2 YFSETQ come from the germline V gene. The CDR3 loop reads CASSLGDVNSNQPQHF. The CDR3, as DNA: TGCGCCAGCAGCTTGGGGGACGTGAATAGCAATCAGCCCCAGCATTTT.

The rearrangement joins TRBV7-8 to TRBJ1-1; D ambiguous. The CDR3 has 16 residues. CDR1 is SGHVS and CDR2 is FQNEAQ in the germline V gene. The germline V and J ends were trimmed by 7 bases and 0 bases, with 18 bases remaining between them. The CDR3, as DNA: TGTGCCAGCACCCTTCCCCCACTTTTTATGAACACTGAAGCTTTCTTT. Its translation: CASTLPPLFMNTEAFF.